This entry describes one T cell receptor beta chain. The antigen remains unidentified. These data come from a study of Tregs in tolerant kidney transplant recipients. Study-wide background: The nonmyeloablative bone marrow transplants came from related graft donors, with transient mixed chimerism.

The CDR3 totals 16 residues. Germline CDR1 SGHTA, CDR2 FQGNSA. J gave up 2 bases and V 5 bases, and 11 bases lay outside the gene matches. Thawed PBMCs were FACS-sorted into unstimulated CD4+CD25+CD127- regulatory T cells, CD4+CD25- non-regulatory cells, CD4 and CD8 cells. Clones were sequenced by immunoSEQ multiplex PCR, and TCRdb holds only the in-frame ones, with some missing. The sample includes about 94,000 clones, approximately 93% of them seen just once. The study, taken as a whole, reports: Few patients were studied, so findings need validation in larger groups. Tregs expanded with activated donor B cells seemed most donor-specific.

The specimen comprised CD4+ T cells from blood, sampled before the transplant. V gene TRBV7-2 combines with J gene TRBJ2-7; 8 nucleotides agree with TRBD2. The sequence came from a human donor who received a combined kidney and bone marrow transplant. This CDR3 is CASSKGTGGRTYEQYF. CDR3 bases: TGTGCCAGCAGCAAAGGGACTGGCGGGAGGACCTACGAGCAGTACTTC.